The 27 T cell receptor beta chains reported below all come from one sample, sequenced in a study of control samples from healthy donors and cancer patients. Produced via immunoSEQ multiplex PCR; TCRdb's table is partial and in-frame only. The table records some 100,000 clones, about nine tenths of them present only once. The sequencing sample was made of blood. These receptors originate from a human donor in good health. The donor label of this sample is uncertain.

This clone turned up a few times. Other nucleotide sequences in the sample specify the same CDR3. The J gene is TRBJ1-1, the V gene TRBV3-1 (or the pseudogene TRBV3-2); unclear D gene. Deletions cut 2 bases from V and 1 base from J, with 8 bases between. The germline gives CDR1 LGHDT, CDR2 YNNKEL (reference sequence). CDR3 size: 14 residues. The CDR3 sequence is CASSQPGRNTEAFF. The CDR3 DNA reads as TGTGCCAGCAGCCAACCAGGCCGGAACACTGAAGCTTTCTTT.

The V call is TRBV2, the J call TRBJ1-1, with D uncertain. V lost 8 bases and J 10 bases, leaving 17 bases between the germline ends. Germline V CDR1 and CDR2: SNHLY, FYNNEI. CDR3 length equals 12 residues. The CDR3 DNA follows: TGTGCCAGCGTCGAAAATACCCCTGTAGCTTTCTTT. As protein: CASVENTPVAFF.

J is TRBJ1-1 and V is TRBV19; D is unclear. Trimming removed 7 bases from V and 3 bases from J, with 6 bases in between. CDR1 and CDR2 from the germline V gene are LNHDA and SQIVND (reference sequence). The length of the CDR3 is 11 residues. The CDR3 loop is CASTTDTEAFF. CDR3 nucleotides: TGTGCCAGTACAACCGACACTGAAGCTTTCTTT. Combining the CDR3 with reference TRBV19 and TRBJ1-1 gives the whole variable domain DGGITQSPKYLFRKEGQNVTLSCEQNLNHDAMYWYRQDPGQGLRLIYYSQIVNDFQKGDIAEGYSVSREKKESFPLTVTSAQKNPTAFYLCASTTDTEAFFGQGTRLTVV.

This clone showed up just once. The genes are TRBV7-9 and TRBJ1-3, with TRBD1 as a possible D gene (5 bases). Trimming pared 4 bases from V and 4 bases from J, leaving 11 bases between. Germline V gives CDR1 SEHNR, CDR2 FQNEAQ (reference sequence). The CDR3 is 14 amino acids. The CDR3 DNA reads as TGTGCCAGCAGCTCAGGGTTAGGCGGAAACACCATATATTTT. Its protein is CASSSGLGGNTIYF.

The V call is TRBV5-1, the J call TRBJ2-6; D might be TRBD2 (7 bases). The CDR3 covers 16 residues. Trimming took 4 bases from V and 3 from J, leaving 14 bases between them. The germline gives CDR1 SGHRS, CDR2 YFSETQ. CDR3 sequence: CASSGGGSFGANVLTF. The CDR3 DNA is TGCGCCAGCAGCGGGGGGGGCTCTTTTGGGGCCAACGTCCTGACTTTC.

The chain combines TRBV11-2 with TRBJ2-1; a weak D match, TRBD2 (5 bases). Per germline, CDR1 SGHAT and CDR2 FQNNGV. Trimming cost V 5 bases and J 10 bases, with 18 bases left between them. This CDR3 is built from 14 residues. The CDR3 spells CASSRTTGGGEQFF. Written as DNA, the CDR3 is TGTGCCAGCAGCCGCACGACGGGTGGAGGAGAGCAGTTCTTC.

This clone has only one observation. This chain uses TRBV27 with TRBJ1-1, with no clear D. This CDR3 contains 15 residues. The germline CDR1 and CDR2 sequences are MNHEY and SMNVEV (reference sequence). Trimming stripped 3 bases from V and 3 bases from J, with 14 bases between. The CDR3 DNA reads as TGTGCCAGCAGTTTTGTCAAGGGCAGGTACACTGAAGCTTTCTTT. It translates to CASSFVKGRYTEAFF.

The rearrangement uses TRBV9 and TRBJ2-2, with D perhaps TRBD1 (5 bases). From germline, CDR1 is SGDLS and CDR2 YYNGEE. The V end was cut by 0 bases, the J end by 6 bases, with 12 bases between. This CDR3 region has 15 residues. CDR3 nucleotide sequence: TGTGCCAGCAGCGTAGTGACAGAAGGGGCCGGGGAGCTGTTTTTT. It is translated as CASSVVTEGAGELFF. The full variable domain, in which reference TRBV9 and TRBJ2-2 provide the parts outside the CDR3, is DSGVTQTPKHLITATGQRVTLRCSPRSGDLSVYWYQQSLDQGLQFLIQYYNGEERAKGNILERFSAQQFPDLHSELNLSSLELGDSALYFCASSVVTEGAGELFFGEGSRLTVL.

The V gene is TRBV4-2, the J gene TRBJ1-5; D is ambiguous. The germline CDR1 and CDR2 sequences are LGHNA and YNFKEQ. V was clipped by 4 bases and J by 4 bases, with 14 bases between them. The length of the CDR3 is 15 residues. The CDR3 here is CASSPYVAENQPQHF. The CDR3 nucleotides read TGTGCCAGCAGCCCCTACGTCGCAGAAAATCAGCCCCAGCATTTT.

The CDR3 region is CASSLIGLDTQYF. CDR3 DNA sequence: TGCGCCAGCAGCTTGATAGGTCTGGATACGCAGTATTTT. The genes are TRBV5-1 and TRBJ2-3, with unresolved D. Germline lookup yields CDR1 SGHRS and CDR2 YFSETQ. The CDR3 totals 13 residues. The V gene lost 1 base and the J gene lost 6 bases, with 9 bases spanning the gap.

This clone has a single count. The rearrangement joins TRBV27 to TRBJ1-1; D gene unclear. Germline V lookup: CDR1 MNHEY, CDR2 SMNVEV (reference sequence). The ends were cut back, 2 bases at V and 4 bases at J, with 8 bases in the middle. This CDR3 contains 13 residues. In nucleotides, the CDR3 is TGTGCCAGCAGTTTAATTTCGGCCACTGAAGCTTTCTTT. The encoded protein is CASSLISATEAFF.

This clone was seen a single time. This chain joins TRBV6-2 or TRBV6-3 and TRBJ1-6; a possible D gene is TRBD1 (5 bases). Trimming removed 1 base at V and 7 bases at J, with 17 bases between. In germline, CDR1 is MNHEY, CDR2 SVGEGT. CDR3 length: 17 amino acids. The CDR3 here is CASSYLPGRMRNSPLHF. Here the CDR3 DNA reads TGTGCCAGCAGTTACTTGCCGGGACGGATGAGAAATTCACCCCTCCACTTT.

Points on this clone: Other DNA sequences in the same sample also yield this CDR3. The V call is TRBV11-2, the J call TRBJ2-5; TRBD2 is a possible D gene (5 bases). The germline V gene has CDR1 SGHAT and CDR2 FQNNGV. Trimming shortened V by 4 bases and J by 1 base, and 7 bases separated the two germline ends. This CDR3 has 13 amino acids. In DNA, the CDR3 is TGTGCCAGCAGCTCCGGGATCCAAGAGACCCAGTACTTC. Amino acid sequence: CASSSGIQETQYF.

The CDR3: CASSEGAVTYGYTF. The CDR3 DNA is TGTGCCAGCAGCGAAGGGGCGGTTACCTATGGCTACACCTTC. This chain connects TRBV5-6 to TRBJ1-2; D is possibly TRBD1 (5 bases). Trimming pared 4 bases from V and 4 bases from J, leaving 14 bases between. Germline CDR1 reads SGHDT; CDR2 reads YYEEEE. CDR3 length: 14 amino acids.

The chain combines TRBV9 with TRBJ2-3; no clear D gene. Trimming left V 0 bases short and J 3 bases short, with 14 bases between. CDR3 size: 16 residues. Germline V gene lookup returns CDR1 SGDLS and CDR2 YYNGEE. The CDR3 region is CASSVATQVPTDTQYF. Here the CDR3 DNA reads TGTGCCAGCAGCGTAGCTACGCAAGTCCCTACAGATACGCAGTATTTT.

This chain connects TRBV6-1 to TRBJ1-4, with D uncertain. Trimming removed 2 bases from V and 8 bases from J, with 21 bases in between. Germline V CDR1 and CDR2: MNHNS, SASEGT. CDR3 length equals 17 residues. The CDR3 DNA follows: TGTGCCAGCAGTGAACGTGGAATCATAATTGGAGGGGAAAAACTGTTTTTT. Protein sequence: CASSERGIIIGGEKLFF.

The chain uses TRBV21-1 and TRBJ2-7; the table's D call, TRBD1, was not checked against the DNA. TRBV21-1 is shown as a pseudogene. There are 12 residues in the CDR3. The CDR3 here is CATTGFGHEQYF. The CDR3 nucleotides read TGTGCCACCACAGGGTTCGGCCACGAGCAGTACTTC.

V is TRBV29-1 and J is TRBJ1-1; D is perhaps TRBD1 (5 bases). CDR1 and CDR2 from the germline V gene are SQVTM and ANQGSEA. The CDR3 runs to 10 residues. The CDR3 DNA follows: TGCGGCGGAGGGGAGACTGAAGCTTTCTTT. It specifies CGGGETEAFF.

Comment on this clone: Germline and junction disagree at one end, which may indicate a read error. The chain uses TRBV29-1 and TRBJ2-3; D is possibly TRBD1 (5 bases). Germline V gene sequence: CDR1 SQVTM, CDR2 ANQGSEA. The CDR3 runs 12 residues. The CDR3 protein is CSGEGGTDTQYF. CDR3 DNA: TGCAGCGGTGAAGGGGGCACAGATACGCAGTATTTT.

The chain is built from TRBV6-5 and TRBJ1-4; TRBD1 matches at 7 bases. The CDR3 is made up of 15 amino acids. The V gene's germline CDR1 is MNHEY and CDR2 SVGAGI. J lost 5 bases, V lost 4 bases, and 7 bases had no gene match. CDR3 residues: CASSSRDSRNEKLFF. Written as DNA, the CDR3 is TGTGCCAGCAGTTCTCGGGACAGCAGGAATGAAAAACTGTTTTTT.

The chain joins TRBV2 to TRBJ2-2; D may be TRBD2 (5 bases). Between the trimmed V and J ends, which lost 6 bases and 1 base, there was a span of 9 bases. The germline V gene has CDR1 SNHLY and CDR2 FYNNEI. The CDR3 is made up of 14 amino acids. The DNA for the CDR3 is TGTGCCAGCAGGAGGGCCGAGAACACCGGGGAGCTGTTTTTT. Encoded protein: CASRRAENTGELFF.

This chain joins TRBV3-1 (or the pseudogene TRBV3-2) and TRBJ1-1, with a tentative D call TRBD1 (5 bases). Germline CDR1 is LGHDT and CDR2 is YNNKEL (reference sequence). CDR3 length equals 13 residues. V gave up 2 bases and J gave up 6 bases, with 10 bases separating them. CDR3 sequence (DNA): TGTGCCAGCAGCCAACGTCAGGGCGCTGAAGCTTTCTTT. It codes for CASSQRQGAEAFF.

J is TRBJ1-1 and V is TRBV6-6; unclear D gene. The CDR3 consists of 13 residues. V lost 0 bases and J 11 bases, leaving 13 bases between the germline ends. Germline loops: CDR1 MNHNY, CDR2 SVGAGI (reference sequence). CDR3 protein: CASSYSTTGWAFF. The CDR3 region has the DNA TGTGCCAGCAGTTACTCGACCACGGGCTGGGCTTTCTTT.

The CDR3 bases are TGCGCCAGCAGCTTGGACGCCAGAACAAACACCGGGGAGCTGTTTTTT. Encoded protein: CASSLDARTNTGELFF. The V gene is TRBV5-1, the J gene TRBJ2-2; D remains ambiguous. This CDR3 region has 16 residues. V was clipped by 0 bases and J by 2 bases, with 11 bases between them. Germline CDR1 SGHRS, CDR2 YFSETQ.

This clone was recorded only once. The genes are TRBV18 and TRBJ2-2, with 9 bases matching TRBD1. V lost 1 base, J lost 5 bases, and 5 bases stayed unmatched. The CDR3 sequence is 16 residues long. Looked up from germline, CDR1 is KGHSH and CDR2 is LQKENI. The DNA of the CDR3 is TGTGCCAGCTCACCACGACAGGGGGGTACGACCGGGGAGCTGTTTTTT. Its translation: CASSPRQGGTTGELFF.

This clone has more than one count but fewer than ten. The chain links TRBV7-8 to TRBJ1-1; no firm D call. CDR3 size: 18 residues. Trimming stripped 5 bases from V and 1 base from J, with 23 bases between. Germline CDR1 reads SGHVS; CDR2 reads FQNEAQ. CDR3 residues: CASSHPVPTTDANTEAFF. The CDR3 DNA sequence: TGTGCCAGCAGCCACCCCGTACCAACGACTGACGCGAACACTGAAGCTTTCTTT.

The CDR3 region has the DNA TGTGCCAGCAGCTTAGTAGGGAAAGGGACTAATGAAAAACTGTTTTTT. It translates to CASSLVGKGTNEKLFF. The rearrangement joins TRBV7-9 to TRBJ1-4; D remains unclear. The V and J ends lost 1 base and 2 bases respectively, with 11 bases between them. Germline CDR1 SEHNR, CDR2 FQNEAQ (reference sequence). The CDR3 runs 16 residues.